The 6 T cell receptor beta chains listed next were all sequenced from one sample in a study of control samples from healthy donors and cancer patients (dated by TCRdb to 2019 to 2021). Library preparation used the immunoSEQ multiplex PCR assay. The immuneACCESS repertoire file appears here via TCRdb, limited to in-frame rearrangements. These files lack a portion of the clones; in checked studies, under half of the deficit traces to unresolved V genes, and the cause of the others is not known. For this sample the table gives 100,000 to 150,000 clones, of which 75% to 95% were detected only once. The ten largest clones capture roughly 9.4% of the sample. The material sequenced was blood. Receptor source: a man between 18 and 35 years old in good health.

The chain is built from TRBV5-8 and TRBJ2-5, with D tentatively TRBD1 or TRBD2 (5 bases each). Germline V CDR1 and CDR2: SGHTS, YDEGEE. The CDR3 loop spans 13 amino acids. With 4 bases removed from V and 1 base from J, the gap between germline ends came to 8 bases. CDR3: CASSRDRQETQYF. The CDR3 DNA sequence: TGTGCCAGCAGCCGGGACCGCCAAGAGACCCAGTACTTC.

This rearrangement joins TRBV15 to TRBJ2-1, with 15 bases aligning to TRBD2. CDR1 is LNHNV and CDR2 is YYDKDF in the germline V gene (reference sequence). This CDR3 spans 17 amino acids. V gave up 8 bases and J gave up 1 base; unmatched junction bases: 6. CDR3 protein: CATQGLAGGRSYNEQFF. CDR3 nucleotide sequence: TGTGCCACCCAGGGACTAGCGGGGGGAAGGTCCTACAATGAGCAGTTCTTC.

The V gene is TRBV7-3, the J gene TRBJ1-1, with D maybe TRBD1 (5 bases). The CDR3 totals 14 residues. Germline-derived CDR1 and CDR2 are SGHTA and FQGTGA. V lost 0 bases, J lost 4 bases, and 9 bases lay in between. CDR3 DNA: TGTGCCAGCAGCTTAACCGGGGGGTTCACTGAAGCTTTCTTT. Protein product: CASSLTGGFTEAFF.

This chain joins TRBV6-5 and TRBJ2-4, with D unresolved. Germline CDR1 reads MNHEY; CDR2 reads SVGAGI. Trimming removed 7 bases from V and 0 bases from J, with 10 bases in between. The CDR3 loop spans 14 amino acids. The CDR3 nucleotides are TGTGCCAGCAAAAAGGTTCTAGCCAAAAACATTCAGTACTTC. This gives the protein CASKKVLAKNIQYF.

The chain employs TRBV18 and TRBJ1-5; TRBD1 might be the D (6 bases). The V and J ends lost 4 bases and 4 bases respectively, with 14 bases between them. Germline CDR1 reads KGHSH; CDR2 reads LQKENI. The CDR3 is 15 residues long. In DNA form, the CDR3 reads TGTGCCAGCTCACTCGACCAGGGGACAAATCAGCCCCAGCATTTT. Translating gives CASSLDQGTNQPQHF.

This chain uses TRBV6-4 with TRBJ2-3; 14 bases are shared with TRBD2. V dropped 3 bases and J dropped 6; count of bases not matched to a gene: 2. Germline loops: CDR1 MRHNA, CDR2 SNTAGT. CDR3 length: 15 residues. CDR3 sequence reads: CASSETSGGVDTQYF. CDR3 nucleotides: TGTGCCAGCAGTGAGACTAGCGGGGGGGTCGATACGCAGTATTTT.